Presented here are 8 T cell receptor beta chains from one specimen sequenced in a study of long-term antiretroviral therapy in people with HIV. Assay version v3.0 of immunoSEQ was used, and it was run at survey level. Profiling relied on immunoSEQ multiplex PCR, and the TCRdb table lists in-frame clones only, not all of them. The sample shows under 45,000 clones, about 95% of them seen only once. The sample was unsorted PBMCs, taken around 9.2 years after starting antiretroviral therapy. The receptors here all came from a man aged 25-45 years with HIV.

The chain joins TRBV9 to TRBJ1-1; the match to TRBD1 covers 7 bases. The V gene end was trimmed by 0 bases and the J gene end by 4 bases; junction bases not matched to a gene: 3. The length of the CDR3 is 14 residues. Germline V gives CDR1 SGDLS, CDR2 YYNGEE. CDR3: CASSVAYRGTEAFF. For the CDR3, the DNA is TGTGCCAGCAGCGTAGCTTACAGGGGCACTGAAGCTTTCTTT.

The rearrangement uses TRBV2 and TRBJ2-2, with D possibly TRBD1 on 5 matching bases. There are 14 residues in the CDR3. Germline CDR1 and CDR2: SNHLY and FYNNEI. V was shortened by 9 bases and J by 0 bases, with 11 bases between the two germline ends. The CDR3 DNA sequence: TGTGCCAGATTGGACACTCCGAACACCGGGGAGCTGTTTTTT. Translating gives CARLDTPNTGELFF.

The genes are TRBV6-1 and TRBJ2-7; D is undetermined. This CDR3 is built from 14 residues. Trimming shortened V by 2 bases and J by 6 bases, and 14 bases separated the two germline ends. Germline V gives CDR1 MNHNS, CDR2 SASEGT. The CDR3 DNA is TGTGCCAGCAGTGAACATCCACAGCAAGGCGAGCAGTACGTC. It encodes CASSEHPQQGEQYV.

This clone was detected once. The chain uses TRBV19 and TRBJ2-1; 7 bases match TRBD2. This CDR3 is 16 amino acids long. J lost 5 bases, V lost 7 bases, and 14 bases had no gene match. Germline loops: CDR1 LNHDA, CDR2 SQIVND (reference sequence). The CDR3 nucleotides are TGTGCCAGTACCCCCTTTGGTCTAGCGGAGAACAATGAGCAGTTCTTC. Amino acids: CASTPFGLAENNEQFF.

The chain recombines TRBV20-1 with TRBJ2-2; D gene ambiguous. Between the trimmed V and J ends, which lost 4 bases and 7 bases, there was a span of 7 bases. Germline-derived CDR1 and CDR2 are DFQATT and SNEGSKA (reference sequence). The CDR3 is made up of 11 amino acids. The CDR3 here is CSAKDVGELFF. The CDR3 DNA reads TGCAGTGCTAAGGACGTCGGGGAGCTGTTTTTT.

Here the CDR3 reads CASSSTGESSQPQHF. The CDR3 nucleotides read TGCGCCAGCAGCTCGACAGGGGAGTCGAGTCAGCCCCAGCATTTT. This chain links TRBV5-1 with TRBJ1-5, with 8 bases lining up with TRBD1. The CDR3 has 15 residues. The ends lost 3 bases at V and 6 bases at J; junction bases unmatched: 8. Germline V CDR1 and CDR2: SGHRS, YFSETQ.

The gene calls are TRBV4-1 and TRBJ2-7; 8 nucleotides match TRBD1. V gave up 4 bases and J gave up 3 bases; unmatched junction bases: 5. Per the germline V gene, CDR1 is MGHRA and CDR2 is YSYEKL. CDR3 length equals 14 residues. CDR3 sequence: CASSPPGQVYEQYF. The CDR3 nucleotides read TGCGCCAGCAGCCCTCCGGGACAGGTCTACGAGCAGTACTTC.

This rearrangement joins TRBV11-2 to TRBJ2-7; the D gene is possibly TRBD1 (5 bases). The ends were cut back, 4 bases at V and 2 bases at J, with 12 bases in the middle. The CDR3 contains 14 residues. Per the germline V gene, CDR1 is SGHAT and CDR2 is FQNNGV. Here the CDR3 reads CASSSSTGPYEQYF. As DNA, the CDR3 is TGTGCCAGCAGCTCGTCCACAGGACCCTACGAGCAGTACTTC.